Below, one T cell receptor (beta chain) is given with its context. The CDR3 length is 16 residues. V was shortened by 1 base and J by 0 bases, with 11 bases between the two germline ends. The germline CDR1 and CDR2 sequences are SGHAT and FQNNGV. The data originate from a study of blood T cell repertoires in COVID-19. On the study more broadly: Specimens from acute and convalescent COVID-19 originated in the United States, Italy and Spain.

As processed by the authors: Reference gene primer amplification gave nucleated cell count estimates. Using immunoSEQ multiplex PCR, the repertoire was profiled, and TCRdb retains in-frame clones only, with some absent. V, J and clone size derive from that table, while D and trimming were established from the DNA sequence. The sample has about 220,000 clones, around 81% seen once; the top ten hold 3% to 3.5%. This receptor was taken from a woman in her twenties or thirties who had recovered from COVID-19. The V and J genes are TRBV11-2 and TRBJ2-3, with D maybe TRBD2 (6 bases). Source material: peripheral blood. In DNA, the CDR3 is TGTGCCAGCAGCTTAGTCTACGGGACTAGCACAGATACGCAGTATTTT. Encoded protein: CASSLVYGTSTDTQYF.